This TCR beta chain was sequenced for a study of blood T cell repertoires in COVID-19. During active infection, Seattle patients enrolled and were then monitored through disease. Method: immunoSEQ multiplex PCR; TCRdb's copy keeps in-frame clones and lacks some. Among around 430,000 clones listed, 88% were seen once. This sequence was found in a woman between 45 and 65 years old with COVID-19, enrolled during active disease. The specimen was peripheral blood.

The CDR3: CASTRGRGEAFF. The CDR3 DNA sequence: TGTGCCAGCACTAGGGGCCGTGGAGAAGCTTTCTTT. The chain has TRBV6-5 and TRBJ1-1; tentative D call: TRBD1 (5 bases). The CDR3 extends over 12 amino acids. V lost 7 bases and J 8 bases, leaving 14 bases between the germline ends. Germline lookup yields CDR1 MNHEY and CDR2 SVGAGI.